This TCR beta chain was identified in a study of vaccination and CD4 T cells after COVID-19. The wider study: Once diagnosed, patients had post-COVID samples drawn a median roughly 110 days later (range 35 to 161). Overlapping spike peptides of SARS-CoV-2, HCoV-NL63, HCoV-OC43 and HCoV-229E were used, and cells were stimulated with them.

About this clonotype: Its antigen is currently unknown.

Time point defined: late sampling 161 to 241 days after vaccination in three convalescent patients. Treatment of the sample: approximately nine-day PBMC culture with coronavirus spike peptide pools or control peptides (ViraFEST assay). PCR tests turned positive between March and December 2020, before US Alpha, Beta and Delta variants. Sequenced with the Oncomine TCR Beta short-read assay was DNA taken from cultured CD4+ T cells. TCRdb reprocessed the PCR reads with MiXCR, giving one entry per CDR3 protein. The table has approximately 20,000 distinct CDR3 sequences, 46% seen once. This CDR3 has 17 residues. Losses at the gene ends were 7 bases for V and 6 bases for J; bases not matched to a gene: 15. CDR1 is LNHDA and CDR2 is SQIVND in the germline V gene (reference sequence).

The rearrangement joins TRBV19 to TRBJ1-5; 10 positions agree with TRBD1. The receptor's source is a human donor who had recovered from COVID-19. The sample here was CD4+ T cells from blood, cultured in vitro, taken about 7 months after SARS-CoV-2 vaccination. CDR3 nucleotides: TGTGCCAGTAACCCGGGACAGGGGTGGCTAGTAGGTCAGCCCCAGCATTTT. It translates to CASNPGQGWLVGQPQHF. Full variable domain (missing parts from reference TRBV19 and TRBJ1-5): DGGITQSPKYLFRKEGQNVTLSCEQNLNHDAMYWYRQDPGQGLRLIYYSQIVNDFQKGDIAEGYSVSREKKESFPLTVTSAQKNPTAFYLCASNPGQGWLVGQPQHFGDGTRLSIL.